Following are 26 T cell receptor beta chains from one sample sequenced in a study of blood T cells in healthy people across ages. Sample-barcoded 5' priming and a J-beta primer mix drove a second PCR of about 7 to 12 cycles. From the 5' RACE reads, TCRdb called clonotypes with MiXCR, one entry per CDR3 protein. The sample consists of hundreds of thousands of distinct CDR3 sequences, about 49% of them appearing once. Sequencing was carried out using blood. Every receptor here comes from a man aged 55 to 69 in good health.

This clonotype was picked up a small number of times. The rearrangement links TRBV11-2 to TRBJ2-7, with TRBD2 matching 8 bases. V shed 1 base, J shed 5 bases, and the junction held 10 bases outside the gene matches. This CDR3 region has 16 residues. From germline, CDR1 is SGHAT and CDR2 FQNNGV. The CDR3 here is CASSLGSGGLLHEQYF. In DNA form, the CDR3 reads TGTGCCAGCAGCTTAGGGTCGGGGGGGCTCCTCCACGAGCAGTACTTC.

This clonotype was recorded a few times. DNA for the CDR3: TGTGCCAGCAGCATTACAGCCTACGAGCAGTACTTC. It is translated as CASSITAYEQYF. This chain uses TRBV6-2 or TRBV6-3 with TRBJ2-7; D is ambiguous. Between the trimmed V and J ends, which lost 6 bases and 2 bases, there was a span of 8 bases. CDR3 length: 12 residues. CDR1 and CDR2 from the germline V gene are MNHEY and SVGEGT.

The CDR3 loop is CASSLARPRNEQYF. CDR3 DNA: TGTGCCAGCAGCTTAGCCAGGCCCCGAAACGAGCAGTACTTC. This chain links TRBV7-8 with TRBJ2-7; D is ambiguous. This CDR3 is built from 14 residues. Deletions cut 0 bases from V and 5 bases from J, with 11 bases between. Germline V gene sequence: CDR1 SGHVS, CDR2 FQNEAQ.

The sample holds a few counts of this clonotype. The J gene is TRBJ2-3, the V gene TRBV2; D unresolved. The V and J ends lost 6 bases and 0 bases respectively, with 4 bases between them. The CDR3 runs 12 residues. Looked up from germline, CDR1 is SNHLY and CDR2 is FYNNEI. The CDR3 nucleotides are TGTGCCAGCAGAACTAGCACAGATACGCAGTATTTT. This codes for CASRTSTDTQYF.

The chain links TRBV20-1 to TRBJ2-5, with D perhaps matching TRBD1 (6 bases). This CDR3 region has 13 residues. Trimming pared 6 bases from V and 5 bases from J, leaving 16 bases between. Germline V gene data show CDR1 as DFQATT and CDR2 as SNEGSKA (reference sequence). Here the CDR3 reads CSALRGTGETQYF. The CDR3 DNA reads as TGCAGTGCCCTTAGGGGGACGGGTGAGACCCAGTACTTC.

The chain joins TRBV7-8 to TRBJ2-3; TRBD1 or TRBD2 may be the D gene (5 bases each). Germline assignment: CDR1 SGHVS and CDR2 FQNEAQ. Trimming took 1 base from V and 4 from J, leaving 18 bases between them. The CDR3 is 17 residues long. The chain's CDR3 is CASSLGGVSVIADTQYF. Written as DNA, the CDR3 is TGTGCCAGCAGCTTAGGAGGGGTTAGCGTAATCGCAGATACGCAGTATTTT.

V gene TRBV5-5 combines with J gene TRBJ1-2; D perhaps matches TRBD1 (5 bases). With 4 bases removed from V and 5 bases from J, the gap between germline ends came to 21 bases. Germline loops: CDR1 SGHKS, CDR2 YYEKEE (reference sequence). CDR3 length equals 16 residues. The CDR3 DNA is TGTGCCAGCAGCCATGACCGGGGACCCGGGGGGTATGGCTACACCTTC. Encoded protein: CASSHDRGPGGYGYTF.

The chain has TRBV4-1 and TRBJ2-3; no firm D call. Germline lookup yields CDR1 MGHRA and CDR2 YSYEKL. CDR3 length equals 16 residues. Trimming stripped 1 base from V and 0 bases from J, with 11 bases between. CDR3 coding DNA: TGCGCCAGCAGCCAAGTGGATGTGGTTAGCACAGATACGCAGTATTTT. The encoded protein is CASSQVDVVSTDTQYF.

The chain employs TRBV7-8 and TRBJ1-2; TRBD1 is a possible D gene (5 bases). The germline V gene encodes CDR1 SGHVS and CDR2 FQNEAQ. The CDR3 loop spans 16 amino acids. V was trimmed by 5 bases and J by 6 bases, leaving 22 bases between them. The CDR3 DNA is TGTGCCAGCAGCCCCCCGACGGGGCCGAAACCCAATGGCTACACCTTC. Translating gives CASSPPTGPKPNGYTF.

The table lists this clonotype with a few counts. The chain recombines TRBV6-2 or TRBV6-3 with TRBJ2-3; D is unresolved. The V and J ends lost 7 bases and 0 bases respectively, with 2 bases between them. CDR1 and CDR2 (germline): MNHEY, SVGEGT. This CDR3 spans 11 amino acids. The CDR3 region has the DNA TGTGCCAGCACCAGCACAGATACGCAGTATTTT. It codes for CASTSTDTQYF.

The chain employs TRBV18 and TRBJ2-7; D is uncertain. V lost 4 bases, J lost 2 bases, and 15 bases lay in between. CDR1 and CDR2 from the germline V gene are KGHSH and LQKENI. The CDR3 is made up of 15 amino acids. The CDR3 reads CASSLASVPTYEQYF. CDR3 DNA sequence: TGTGCCAGCTCACTCGCCTCAGTGCCCACCTACGAGCAGTACTTC.

This clonotype is a singleton in its sample. The CDR3 protein is CASRHWTPNTEAFF. The DNA of the CDR3 is TGTGCCAGCAGACATTGGACACCCAACACTGAAGCTTTCTTT. The chain recombines TRBV6-4 with TRBJ1-1; tentative D call: TRBD1 (5 bases). Trimming pared 6 bases from V and 2 bases from J, leaving 13 bases between. The CDR3 runs to 14 residues. Per germline, CDR1 MRHNA and CDR2 SNTAGT.

The rearrangement uses TRBV4-1 and TRBJ2-3; the match to TRBD2 covers 10 bases. The germline V gene encodes CDR1 MGHRA and CDR2 YSYEKL. After removal of 2 bases from V and 1 base from J, the junction contained 6 bases not matched to a gene. The CDR3 loop spans 17 amino acids. DNA for the CDR3: TGCGCCAGCAGCCAACTAGCGGGAGTTGGTGGCACAGATACGCAGTATTTT. This codes for CASSQLAGVGGTDTQYF.

This clonotype has only a few counts. The rearrangement joins TRBV11-1 to TRBJ2-3; D not resolved. V was clipped by 5 bases and J by 4 bases, with 10 bases between them. Germline CDR1 SGHAT, CDR2 FQDESV (reference sequence). The CDR3 spans 13 residues. This CDR3 reads CASSVTAADTQYF. As DNA, the CDR3 is TGTGCCAGCAGCGTGACGGCGGCAGATACGCAGTATTTT. Full variable domain (missing parts from reference TRBV11-1 and TRBJ2-3): EAEVAQSPRYKITEKSQAVAFWCDPISGHATLYWYRQILGQGPELLVQFQDESVVDDSQLPKDRFSAERLKGVDSTLKIQPAELGDSAMYLCASSVTAADTQYFGPGTRLTVL.

The chain recombines TRBV29-1 with TRBJ2-1, with 10 nucleotides matching TRBD1. After removal of 4 bases from V and 13 bases from J, the junction contained 16 bases not matched to a gene. There are 15 residues in the CDR3. CDR1 and CDR2 (germline): SQVTM, ANQGSEA. CDR3 bases: TGCAGCGTTGTGGTCCAGGGGACAGGGGTGGAGACCCAGTTCTTC. Protein: CSVVVQGTGVETQFF.

This sequence joins TRBV10-3 and TRBJ1-2, with a tentative D call TRBD1 (6 bases). The CDR3 contains 12 residues. The germline V gene encodes CDR1 ENHRY and CDR2 SYGVKD. The V and J ends lost 6 bases and 7 bases respectively, with 12 bases between them. The CDR3 sequence: CAISHREVGYTF. CDR3 DNA: TGTGCCATCAGCCACAGGGAGGTTGGCTACACCTTC.

The J gene is TRBJ1-1, the V gene TRBV29-1, with a weak D call TRBD1 (6 bases). V lost 0 bases to trimming and J lost 1 base, with 12 bases between them. Per the germline V gene, CDR1 is SQVTM and CDR2 is ANQGSEA. CDR3 length: 15 amino acids. The CDR3 loop is CSVEEQGGRNTEAFF. As DNA, the CDR3 is TGCAGCGTTGAAGAACAAGGGGGGAGGAACACTGAAGCTTTCTTT.

V usage is TRBV28 and J usage is TRBJ2-5; 11 positions match TRBD2. The CDR3 runs to 16 residues. Losses at the gene ends were 3 bases for V and 5 bases for J; bases not matched to a gene: 8. Germline values: CDR1 MDHEN, CDR2 SYDVKM. DNA of the CDR3: TGTGCCAGCAGTTTGGTTCTAGCGGGAGGATGGGAGACCCAGTACTTC. This encodes CASSLVLAGGWETQYF.

This clonotype was counted ten times or more. The chain joins TRBV20-1 to TRBJ2-1, with 10 bases fitting TRBD2. Germline CDR1 and CDR2: DFQATT and SNEGSKA (reference sequence). J gave up 6 bases and V 2 bases, and 7 bases lay outside the gene matches. This CDR3 has 15 amino acids. CDR3 region: CSARLLAGPPNEQFF. In DNA, the CDR3 is TGCAGTGCTAGATTACTAGCGGGACCCCCCAATGAGCAGTTCTTC.

The table lists this clonotype with a few counts. The gene calls are TRBV10-3 and TRBJ2-7; 8 positions agree with TRBD2. Germline trimming cut 6 bases from V and 3 bases from J; bases unmatched to any gene: 4. This CDR3 has 13 residues. Looked up from germline, CDR1 is ENHRY and CDR2 is SYGVKD. The CDR3, as DNA: TGTGCCATCAGCGGGGGGGCCTTCTACGAGCAGTACTTC. This gives the protein CAISGGAFYEQYF.

This sequence joins TRBV28 and TRBJ2-3; D gene ambiguous. Between the trimmed V and J ends, which lost 8 bases and 1 base, there was a span of 13 bases. This CDR3 region has 14 residues. In germline, CDR1 is MDHEN, CDR2 SYDVKM. Written as DNA, the CDR3 is TGTGCCAGCCATCCGAACTTCCGCACAGATACGCAGTATTTT. Encoded protein: CASHPNFRTDTQYF. Full variable domain (rest looked up from reference TRBV28 and TRBJ2-3): DVKVTQSSRYLVKRTGEKVFLECVQDMDHENMFWYRQDPGLGLRLIYFSYDVKMKEKGDIPEGYSVSREKKERFSLILESASTNQTSMYLCASHPNFRTDTQYFGPGTRLTVL.

The sample holds a few counts of this clonotype. One base away lies a much larger clone, so this may be a sequencing read error. The chain uses TRBV12-3 or TRBV12-4 and TRBJ1-2; D uncertain. CDR3 length equals 14 residues. Trimming shortened V by 8 bases and J by 3 bases, and 16 bases separated the two germline ends. CDR3 nucleotides: TGTGCCAGCGTTGCTCAGGACGGGGACTATGGCTACACCTTC. Translation gives CASVAQDGDYGYTF.

Points on this clonotype: A junction end diverges from the germline sequence, so it may reflect a read error. The chain carries TRBV12-3 or TRBV12-4 and TRBJ2-3, with TRBD2 as a possible D gene (7 bases). The CDR3 length is 14 residues. CDR3 residues: CASSGRGGTDAQYF. CDR3 nucleotide sequence: TGTGCCAGCAGTGGAAGGGGGGGCACAGATGCGCAGTATTTT.

This clonotype was counted only a few times. The genes are TRBV12-3 or TRBV12-4 and TRBJ2-7; 11 nucleotides align to TRBD2. The length of the CDR3 is 16 residues. Trimming took 1 base from V and 2 from J; bases not matched to a gene: 4. The CDR3 is CASSLGLAGRPYEQYF. In DNA form, the CDR3 reads TGTGCCAGCAGTTTAGGACTAGCGGGGAGGCCCTACGAGCAGTACTTC.

The V and J genes are TRBV18 and TRBJ2-3; D is perhaps TRBD1 or TRBD2 (5 bases each). Germline V gene sequence: CDR1 KGHSH, CDR2 LQKENI. There are 16 residues in the CDR3. Trimming removed 2 bases from V and 4 bases from J, with 16 bases in between. CDR3 protein: CASSPKGRDMADTQYF. The DNA of the CDR3 is TGTGCCAGCTCACCAAAGGGACGGGATATGGCAGATACGCAGTATTTT.

This clonotype appeared a single time. The gene calls are TRBV12-3 or TRBV12-4 and TRBJ2-4; D is unclear. V dropped 3 bases and J dropped 0 bases, with 12 bases sitting between them. CDR3 length: 16 amino acids. The CDR3 nucleotides read TGTGCCAGCAGTTTTCCACAGAGACTAGCCAAAAACATTCAGTACTTC. Its translation: CASSFPQRLAKNIQYF.